This T cell receptor beta chain was profiled in a study of shared clonotypes between healthy human individuals. TCRdb keeps only in-frame clones here, not all; method: immunoSEQ multiplex PCR. Seen here are approximately 720,000 clones, about three quarters observed once, and the top ten hold 1.8%. The CDR3 sequence is 14 residues long. The germline V gene encodes CDR1 SGHTS and CDR2 YDEGEE. Trimming left V 0 bases short and J 0 bases short, with 4 bases between. As concerns this clone: With only one base between it and a far larger clone, this is likely a read error.

The origin of this receptor is a woman between 25 and 40 years old in good health. The sequenced sample consisted of memory CD4+ T cells sorted from blood. Subset denoted: CD45RA-negative fraction. J is TRBJ1-3 and V is TRBV5-8; D ambiguous. In DNA, the CDR3 is TGTGCCAGCAGCTTGGGGGTCTCTGGAAACACCATATATTTT. Its protein is CASSLGVSGNTIYF. The complete variable domain, with remaining parts taken from reference TRBV5-8 and TRBJ1-3, reads EAGVTQSPTHLIKTRGQQATLRCSPISGHTSVYWYQQALGLGLQFLLWYDEGEERNRGNFPPRFSGRQFPNYSSELNVNALELEDSALYLCASSLGVSGNTIYFGEGSWLTVV.